This is a list of T cell receptor beta chains from one sample in a study of T cell repertoires in cytomegalovirus infection. TCRdb reanalysed the reads using MiXCR and keeps one entry per CDR3 protein. The table lists 700,000 to 950,000 distinct CDR3 sequences, 32% of them singletons, with under 15% in the top ten. These TCRs' antigens remain unknown. Sample: cultured CD8+ T cells from PBMCs, taken from culture after CMV antigen stimulation. These receptors all come from a human donor in good health (CMV status not recorded). Some clones in this sample may be carry-over from other donors' samples. CDR3s include the opening cysteine and the closing phenylalanine or tryptophan. D genes are given only for firm matches. The size of a clone is reported for some rows only, either as once, few or many, or as a class for expanded clones.

-,few,TRBJ2-4,TRBV6-1,CASSEKRVGLAKNIQYF,TGTGCCAGCAGTGAAAAGAGAGTCGGGCTAGCCAAAAACATTCAGTACTTC
-,-,TRBJ1-3,TRBV5-1,CASSSVGTGNTIYF,TGCGCCAGCAGCTCGGTCGGTACTGGAAACACCATATATTTT
-,-,TRBJ1-1,TRBV27,CASSLGTAGAEALF,TGTGCCAGCAGTTTAGGTACGGCCGGTGCTGAAGCTTTGTTT
TRBD2,-,TRBJ2-5,TRBV13,CASSFAGGPETQYF,TGTGCCAGCAGCTTCGCGGGGGGGCCCGAGACCCAGTACTTC
TRBD1,-,TRBJ2-7,TRBV5-4,CASSWGQALSYEQYF,TGTGCCAGCAGTTGGGGACAGGCCCTCTCCTACGAGCAGTACTTC
-,-,TRBJ2-1,TRBV12-3/TRBV12-4,CASSEDRGPLLAEQFF,TGTGCCAGCAGTGAGGACCGGGGGCCTCTACTTGCTGAGCAGTTCTTC
-,-,TRBJ2-7,TRBV27,CASSLSSGEWGYEQYF,TGTGCCAGCAGTTTATCGTCCGGAGAATGGGGATACGAGCAGTACTTC
TRBD1,-,TRBJ2-7,TRBV24-1,CATSEVGTEGQYF,TGTGCCACCAGTGAAGTTGGGACAGAGGGGCAGTACTTC
-,-,TRBJ1-6,TRBV7-2,CASSLTLKVRGDSPLHF,TGTGCCAGCAGCTTAACCCTTAAGGTTAGGGGAGACTCACCCCTCCACTTT
TRBD2,many,TRBJ2-2,TRBV6-1,CASSEALAGTNTGELFF,TGTGCCAGCAGTGAAGCTCTAGCGGGGACGAACACCGGGGAGCTGTTTTTT
-,-,TRBJ2-2,TRBV6-5,CASSFSSGPNTGELFF,TGTGCCAGCAGTTTCTCGTCGGGGCCGAACACCGGGGAGCTGTTTTTT
-,few,TRBJ2-2,TRBV27,CASMAGANTGELFF,TGTGCCAGCATGGCAGGGGCGAACACCGGGGAGCTGTTTTTT
TRBD1,few,TRBJ2-7,TRBV4-2,CASSRGQGSWYSYEQYF,TGTGCCAGCAGCAGGGGACAGGGTTCTTGGTACTCCTACGAGCAGTACTTC
-,few,TRBJ1-1,TRBV6-2/TRBV6-3,CASSYGVTEAFF,TGTGCCAGCAGTTATGGGGTGACTGAAGCTTTCTTT
-,-,TRBJ2-6,TRBV6-1,CASSEVGVLTF,TGTGCCAGCAGTGAAGTGGGGGTCCTGACTTTC
-,many,TRBJ1-2,TRBV12-3/TRBV12-4,CAEGTWAGYTF,TGCGCCGAGGGGACGTGGGCCGGCTACACCTTC
-,many,TRBJ2-1,TRBV7-6,CASSFDGTPGEQFF,TGTGCCAGCAGCTTCGACGGGACCCCGGGGGAGCAGTTCTTC
-,few,TRBJ2-7,TRBV6-1,CASSVGDTYEQYF,TGTGCCAGCAGTGTTGGGGACACATACGAGCAGTACTTC
TRBD2,few,TRBJ2-1,TRBV4-2,CASSRSGTSGGPYNEQFF,TGTGCCAGCAGCCGGTCGGGGACTAGCGGGGGGCCATACAATGAGCAGTTCTTC
-,-,TRBJ1-6,TRBV12-3/TRBV12-4,CASSFWDGSNSPLHF,TGTGCCAGCAGTTTTTGGGACGGATCCAATTCACCCCTCCACTTT
-,-,TRBJ1-1,TRBV28,CASSSARTVNTEAFF,TGTGCCAGCAGTTCAGCTCGGACAGTGAACACTGAAGCTTTCTTT
-,few,TRBJ2-1,TRBV6-1,CASSESSGIEQFF,TGTGCCAGCAGTGAATCCTCCGGGATTGAGCAGTTCTTC
-,-,TRBJ2-2,TRBV7-3,CASSLQAPGHITGELFF,TGTGCCAGCAGCTTACAGGCGCCGGGACATATCACCGGGGAGCTGTTTTTT
-,-,TRBJ2-7,TRBV6-5,CASSYSTGTSDEQYF,TGTGCCAGCAGTTATTCCACCGGGACGTCTGACGAGCAGTACTTC
TRBD2,few,TRBJ2-1,TRBV5-1,CASSLESGDSYNEQFF,TGCGCCAGCAGCTTGGAAAGCGGGGACTCCTACAATGAGCAGTTCTTC
-,-,TRBJ2-2,TRBV7-6,CASSFKSTGELFF,TGTGCCAGCAGCTTTAAGAGTACCGGGGAGCTGTTTTTT
TRBD2,many,TRBJ2-5,TRBV6-5,CASSHPRAGPLRGETQYF,TGTGCCAGCAGTCATCCCCGAGCGGGGCCTCTTCGGGGGGAGACCCAGTACTTC
-,few,TRBJ2-1,TRBV27,CASLGVGDEQFF,TGTGCCAGCTTGGGCGTCGGCGATGAGCAGTTCTTC
-,-,TRBJ2-7,TRBV10-3,CAISDSVPGSYEQYF,TGTGCCATCAGTGACTCGGTCCCGGGCTCCTACGAGCAGTACTTC
TRBD1,few,TRBJ2-5,TRBV27,CASSPPGQYSQETQYF,TGTGCCAGCAGTCCACCGGGACAGTATAGCCAAGAGACCCAGTACTTC
-,-,TRBJ2-1,TRBV6-1,CASSWANYNEQFF,TGTGCCAGCTCTTGGGCAAACTACAATGAGCAGTTCTTC
TRBD2,many,TRBJ2-7,TRBV7-9,CASSPGLADSYEQYF,TGTGCCAGCAGCCCGGGGCTAGCGGATTCCTACGAGCAGTACTTC
-,-,TRBJ1-4,TRBV7-9,CASSLTWGDEKLFF,TGTGCCAGCAGCTTGACATGGGGTGATGAAAAACTGTTTTTT
-,-,TRBJ1-1,TRBV25-1,CASCELYFGGDWNTEAFF,TGTGCCAGCTGTGAATTATATTTTGGGGGAGATTGGAACACTGAAGCTTTCTTT
-,-,TRBJ2-1,TRBV6-5,CASTPTDYNEQFF,TGTGCCAGCACCCCGACAGACTACAATGAGCAGTTCTTC
TRBD2,many,TRBJ2-5,TRBV7-6,CASSSERGFWETQYF,TGTGCCAGCAGCTCGGAGCGGGGGTTCTGGGAGACCCAGTACTTC
-,few,TRBJ1-2,TRBV9,CASSSPGTSNYGYTF,TGTGCCAGCAGCTCTCCCGGGACCTCTAACTATGGCTACACCTTC
TRBD1,-,TRBJ1-1,TRBV10-3,CAISLQGYTEAFF,TGTGCCATCAGCCTACAGGGGTACACTGAAGCTTTCTTT
-,-,TRBJ1-1,TRBV7-2,CANSLGGGPNTEAFF,TGTGCCAACAGCTTGGGGGGGGGGCCCAACACTGAAGCTTTCTTT
-,few,TRBJ1-1,TRBV2,CASSEMENTEAFF,TGTGCCAGCAGTGAAATGGAAAACACTGAAGCTTTCTTT
TRBD2,-,TRBJ2-2,TRBV10-2,CASSPTSGGPNGELFF,TGCGCCAGCAGTCCGACTAGCGGGGGGCCTAACGGGGAGCTGTTTTTT
-,-,TRBJ1-2,TRBV7-9,CASSADAGYTF,TGTGCCAGCAGCGCTGATGCGGGCTACACCTTC
TRBD1,many,TRBJ1-5,TRBV12-3/TRBV12-4,CASSSQGWNQPQHF,TGTGCCAGCAGTTCACAGGGGTGGAATCAGCCCCAGCATTTT
TRBD2,many,TRBJ2-3,TRBV12-3/TRBV12-4,CASRPSGGADTQYF,TGTGCCAGCCGCCCTAGCGGGGGGGCAGATACGCAGTATTTT
-,-,TRBJ1-5,TRBV12-3/TRBV12-4,CASSLDQGYNQPQHF,TGTGCCAGCAGTTTAGATCAGGGCTACAATCAGCCCCAGCATTTT
-,many,TRBJ2-3,TRBV7-6,CASSLGGARGTDTQYF,TGTGCCAGCAGCTTAGGAGGGGCCCGGGGCACAGATACGCAGTATTTT
TRBD1,once,TRBJ2-1,TRBV24-1,CATSGRQGSYNEQFF,TGTGCCACCAGTGGCAGACAGGGGTCCTACAATGAGCAGTTCTTC
-,-,TRBJ2-3,TRBV4-1,CASSQGRGRTDTQYF,TGCGCCAGCAGCCAAGGGAGGGGAAGAACAGATACGCAGTATTTT
TRBD1,few,TRBJ2-7,TRBV7-9,CASSGETGGKKGPYEQYF,TGTGCCAGCAGCGGTGAGACAGGGGGCAAGAAGGGCCCCTACGAGCAGTACTTC
-,-,TRBJ1-2,TRBV6-1,CASSEDYRGPRGYTF,TGTGCCAGCAGTGAAGATTACCGGGGGCCTCGTGGCTACACCTTC
-,-,TRBJ1-1,TRBV25-1,CASSEFGSAGATEAFF,TGTGCCAGCAGTGAATTTGGGTCGGCTGGGGCCACTGAAGCTTTCTTT
-,few,TRBJ2-1,TRBV2,CASFGGEQFF,TGTGCCAGCTTTGGGGGTGAGCAGTTCTTC